The clone carrying this T cell receptor (beta chain) was seen at least ten times. Its antigen remains unknown. MiXCR, applied by TCRdb to the RT-PCR reads, yields one record per CDR3 protein. The top ten hold around 10% of the sample, which has approximately 500,000 distinct CDR3 sequences, 11% to 15% seen once. The data belong to a study of response to subunit inactivated influenza vaccine. General study results and limits: With each seasonal influenza vaccination, the authors suggested, few new T cells are recruited.

Looked up from germline, CDR1 is SGHDT and CDR2 is YYEEEE. The CDR3 covers 12 residues. Trimming took off 1 base at V and 3 bases at J, with 5 bases between the two ends. The chain is built from TRBV5-6 and TRBJ2-7; D is uncertain. The source of this sequence is a man in his fifties or sixties who received an inactivated influenza vaccine. The sequencing here drew on PBMCs from blood, taken 11 to 12 days after vaccination. CDR3 residues: CASSLWGYEQYF. DNA for the CDR3: TGTGCCAGCAGCTTGTGGGGCTACGAGCAGTACTTC. The full variable domain, rest sourced from reference TRBV5-6 and TRBJ2-7, is DAGVTQSPTHLIKTRGQQVTLRCSPKSGHDTVSWYQQALGQGPQFIFQYYEEEERQRGNFPDRFSGHQFPNYSSELNVNALLLGDSALYLCASSLWGYEQYFGPGTRLTVT.